Listed below are T cell receptor beta chains from one sample, sequenced in a study of vaccination and CD4 T cells after COVID-19. For these TCRs, the target antigens are not known. TCRdb fed the PCR reads into MiXCR, producing one record per CDR3 protein. Seen here are 13,000 to 15,000 distinct CDR3 sequences, roughly half observed once, and the top ten hold 7.8%. Sequenced sample: CD4+ T cells from blood, cultured in vitro. The receptors derive from a human donor who had recovered from COVID-19. Both conserved end residues are part of each CDR3. Each record gives: V gene, clone size, D gene, J gene, CDR3 DNA, CDR3 protein. A D gene is named only where the DNA matches it firmly. Not every row has a clone size; where given, it reads once, few, many or a size class.

TRBV20-1,.,TRBD2,TRBJ2-7,TGCAGTGCTAGAGATTTTCGGGGGAGGGGTCTCGAGCAGTACTTC,CSARDFRGRGLEQYF
TRBV20-1,.,.,TRBJ1-1,TGCAGTGCTAGAGATTGGCAAAACACTGAAGCTTTCTTT,CSARDWQNTEAFF
TRBV4-1,.,TRBD1,TRBJ1-6,TGCGCCAGGAGATTTCCGGGGGACAGGGAAGGGTCACCCCTCCACTTT,CARRFPGDREGSPLHF
TRBV18,.,.,TRBJ1-5,TGTGCCAGCTCACCCGGAAAGGATCAGCCCCAGCATTTT,CASSPGKDQPQHF
TRBV19,.,.,TRBJ2-3,TGTGCCAGTACCGTCGGCAGGGCCACAGATACGCAGTATTTT,CASTVGRATDTQYF
TRBV19,.,.,TRBJ1-1,TGTGCCAGTAGTATGGCCTCGGGCACTGAAGCTTTCTTT,CASSMASGTEAFF
TRBV7-8,.,TRBD1,TRBJ1-1,TGTGCCAGCAGCGGTAACAGGGGAACTGAAGCTTTCTTT,CASSGNRGTEAFF
TRBV20-1,.,.,TRBJ1-5,TGCAGTGCTAGAGATGACGGGGGAAGGGGCGATCAGCCCCAGCATTTT,CSARDDGGRGDQPQHF
TRBV10-3,.,.,TRBJ2-4,TGTGCCATCAGTGAGTCCCGAAGTCAGGGGCACTTCGGCATTCAGTACTTC,CAISESRSQGHFGIQYF
TRBV20-1,once,TRBD2,TRBJ2-5,TGCAGTGCTAGAGGTGCTAGCGGGAGATTTAGCCAAGAGACCCAGTACTTC,CSARGASGRFSQETQYF
TRBV28,.,.,TRBJ2-7,TGTGCCAGCAGTTTCAGATCCGGGACGATCTCCTACGAGCAGTACTTC,CASSFRSGTISYEQYF